Presented here are 32 T cell receptor beta chains from one specimen sequenced in a study of metastatic and nonmetastatic thyroid tumors (dated by TCRdb to the early 2020s). No patient had received any treatment before thyroid surgery. Receptor amplification or capture employed PCR. The sample was run on an Illumina HiSeq 4000. TCRdb reran the public reads through fastp at Q25 and MiXCR, keeping productive beta chains. Present in this sample are some 69,000 clones, 14% of which were seen just once. In total, the top ten clones hold about 7% of the sample. Sequencing was performed on blood. These receptors were taken from a male donor with papillary thyroid cancer or a benign thyroid nodule (not recorded which). Some clones in this sample may be carry-over from other donors' samples.

The rearrangement uses TRBV20-1 and TRBJ1-5; D is unresolved. The ends were cut back, 3 bases at V and 3 bases at J, with 9 bases in the middle. This CDR3 region has 13 residues. The germline V gene has CDR1 DFQATT and CDR2 SNEGSKA (reference sequence). CDR3 loop: CSASYGPNQPQHF. The CDR3 DNA is TGCAGTGCTAGCTACGGCCCCAATCAGCCCCAGCATTTT.

V and J are TRBV7-8 and TRBJ1-1, with a weak D call TRBD1 (5 bases). Germline V gene sequence: CDR1 SGHVS, CDR2 FQNEAQ. V was shortened by 5 bases and J by 2 bases, with 15 bases between the two germline ends. This CDR3 contains 15 residues. This CDR3 reads CASSILGQGNTEAFF. The DNA of the CDR3 is TGTGCCAGCAGCATCCTTGGGCAGGGCAACACTGAAGCTTTCTTT.

The sample holds a few counts of this clone. The chain is built from TRBV6-1 and TRBJ2-1; TRBD2 agrees at 11 bases. The CDR3 runs 14 residues. Unmatched junction bases numbered 7, after V lost 6 bases and J lost 9 bases. Germline V lookup: CDR1 MNHNS, CDR2 SASEGT. DNA for the CDR3: TGTGCCAGCAGCCTAGCGGGGGGAAGTACTGAGCAGTTCTTC. As protein: CASSLAGGSTEQFF.

Concerning this clone: One junction end disagrees with the germline gene, perhaps due to a read error. The rearrangement links TRBV7-2 to TRBJ2-3; weak D call: TRBD2 (5 bases). The CDR3 contains 16 residues. CDR1 is SGHTA, CDR2 FQGNSA, per germline. CDR3 amino acids: CVSSLARGKSKDTQYF. CDR3 nucleotide sequence: TGTGTCAGCAGCTTAGCGCGAGGAAAAAGCAAAGATACGCAGTATTTT.

This clone was detected ten times or more. V gene TRBV30 combines with J gene TRBJ2-2; TRBD1 is a possible D gene (5 bases). V was shortened by 2 bases and J by 2 bases, with 9 bases between the two germline ends. Germline lookup yields CDR1 GTSNPN and CDR2 SVGIG (reference sequence). The CDR3 length is 14 residues. This CDR3 reads CAWSPTDNTGELFF. As DNA, the CDR3 is TGTGCCTGGAGTCCGACAGACAACACCGGGGAGCTGTTTTTT.

This clone was seen at least ten times. This chain links TRBV15 with TRBJ1-1; D call uncertain. This CDR3 has 12 amino acids. Germline V gene lookup returns CDR1 LNHNV and CDR2 YYDKDF (reference sequence). V was trimmed by 3 bases and J by 3 bases, leaving 5 bases between them. The CDR3 loop is CATSRVYTEAFF. The CDR3, as DNA: TGTGCCACCAGCAGGGTATACACTGAAGCTTTCTTT. The entire variable domain, with the rest obtained from reference TRBV15 and TRBJ1-1, is as follows: DAMVIQNPRYQVTQFGKPVTLSCSQTLNHNVMYWYQQKSSQAPKLLFHYYDKDFNNEADTPDNFQSRRPNTSFCFLDIRSPGLGDTAMYLCATSRVYTEAFFGQGTRLTVV.

The J gene is TRBJ2-3, the V gene TRBV30; 7 bases agree with TRBD1. The germline V gene has CDR1 GTSNPN and CDR2 SVGIG (reference sequence). The V gene end was trimmed by 3 bases and the J gene end by 1 base; junction bases not matched to a gene: 4. The CDR3 length is 14 residues. The DNA of the CDR3 is TGTGCCTGGAGCCCTACAGGGGGCACAGATACGCAGTATTTT. Protein sequence: CAWSPTGGTDTQYF.

In its sample, this clone was seen many times. The rearrangement joins TRBV6-1 to TRBJ1-2; TRBD1 agrees at 9 bases. Unmatched junction bases numbered 11, after V lost 7 bases and J lost 8 bases. CDR3 length equals 14 residues. Germline assignment: CDR1 MNHNS and CDR2 SASEGT. In DNA form, the CDR3 reads TGTGCCAGCAAACCTTTTGGGACAGGGCACGGCTACACCTTC. The encoded protein is CASKPFGTGHGYTF.

This clone was recorded many times. This chain joins TRBV3-1 and TRBJ2-3, with a weak D call TRBD2 (7 bases). V was cut by 3 bases and J by 8 bases, with 15 bases left in between. The CDR3 extends over 14 amino acids. Germline lookup yields CDR1 LGHDT and CDR2 YNNKEL (reference sequence). The CDR3 spells CASSHLNREGTQYF. Written as DNA, the CDR3 is TGTGCCAGCAGCCACCTTAACAGGGAGGGTACGCAGTATTTT.

This clone has only a few counts. V gene TRBV3-1 combines with J gene TRBJ1-1; D unclear. The germline V gene encodes CDR1 LGHDT and CDR2 YNNKEL (reference sequence). The CDR3 extends over 15 amino acids. V dropped 1 base and J dropped 1 base, with 10 bases sitting between them. The CDR3 protein is CASSQVSQANTEAFF. In DNA, the CDR3 is TGTGCCAGCAGCCAAGTTAGTCAGGCGAACACTGAAGCTTTCTTT. The variable domain in full, with the rest retrieved from reference TRBV3-1 and TRBJ1-1, is DTAVSQTPKYLVTQMGNDKSIKCEQNLGHDTMYWYKQDSKKFLKIMFSYNNKELIINETVPNRFSPKSPDKAHLNLHINSLELGDSAVYFCASSQVSQANTEAFFGQGTRLTVV.

Concerning this clone: This CDR3 is missing its conserved last phenylalanine or tryptophan, likely due to a read error. In DNA form, the CDR3 reads TGTGCCAGCAGTTACTCGGGACATTACTATGGCTACACCATC. It encodes CASSYSGHYYGYTI. The chain links TRBV6-5 to TRBJ1-2; maybe TRBD1 (6 bases). V was trimmed by 0 bases and J by 3 bases, leaving 8 bases between them. There are 14 residues in the CDR3. Germline V gene sequence: CDR1 MNHEY, CDR2 SVGAGI.

This clone was observed at least ten times. This chain joins TRBV6-2 or TRBV6-3 and TRBJ1-3; 7 bases fit TRBD1. From germline, CDR1 is MNHEY and CDR2 SVGEGT. V shed 8 bases and J 4 bases; nucleotides not matched to a gene: 8. The CDR3 totals 14 residues. DNA of the CDR3: TGTGCCAGCCTGTCAGGGGGAGCCGGAAACACCATATATTTT. It specifies CASLSGGAGNTIYF.

This clone has at least ten counts. V gene TRBV19 combines with J gene TRBJ1-5, with a tentative D call TRBD1 (6 bases). This CDR3 has 17 residues. Germline CDR1 is LNHDA and CDR2 is SQIVND (reference sequence). V was trimmed by 5 bases and J by 0 bases, leaving 17 bases between them. The CDR3 DNA reads as TGTGCCAGTAGTGCAACATCGGGACAAGATAGCAATCAGCCCCAGCATTTT. Amino acids: CASSATSGQDSNQPQHF.

Many counts were recorded for this clone. The chain carries TRBV11-2 and TRBJ2-2; D possibly corresponds to TRBD2 (5 bases). Germline CDR1 SGHAT, CDR2 FQNNGV. Between the trimmed V and J ends, which lost 5 bases and 4 bases, there was a span of 14 bases. The CDR3 loop spans 15 amino acids. CDR3 in DNA: TGTGCCAGCAGCCAAATGGAGGTCCTCACCGGGGAGCTGTTTTTT. Translation: CASSQMEVLTGELFF.

This clone was seen at least ten times. The rearrangement uses TRBV19 and TRBJ2-3; 7 positions agree with TRBD1. The CDR3 spans 14 residues. The germline V gene has CDR1 LNHDA and CDR2 SQIVND (reference sequence). Trimming cost V 7 bases and J 6 bases; bases outside gene matches: 10. The CDR3 protein is CASNKGANSDTQYF. CDR3 sequence (DNA): TGTGCCAGTAATAAGGGGGCGAATTCTGATACGCAGTATTTT.

This chain links TRBV29-1 with TRBJ1-1, with 8 bases lining up with TRBD1. V lost 8 bases to trimming and J lost 5 bases; unmatched junction nucleotides: 7. The germline V gene encodes CDR1 SQVTM and CDR2 ANQGSEA. The CDR3 covers 12 residues. Here the CDR3 reads CSSGQGGTEAFF. The CDR3 region has the DNA TGCAGCTCCGGACAGGGTGGGACTGAAGCTTTCTTT.

At least ten counts were recorded for this clone. The rearrangement links TRBV6-1 to TRBJ1-2, with D perhaps matching TRBD1 (5 bases). The germline V gene has CDR1 MNHNS and CDR2 SASEGT. The CDR3 has 13 amino acids. Trimming pared 2 bases from V and 8 bases from J, leaving 12 bases between. The CDR3 region is CASSEYGAEGYTF. The DNA for the CDR3 is TGTGCCAGCAGTGAATACGGGGCGGAGGGCTACACCTTC.

This clone appeared a few times. This chain links TRBV6-1 with TRBJ1-6, with 10 bases identical to TRBD1. The CDR3 runs 14 residues. Germline-derived CDR1 and CDR2 are MNHNS and SASEGT. V gave up 6 bases and J gave up 7 bases; unmatched junction bases: 3. This CDR3 reads CASRGTGANSPLHF. For the CDR3, the DNA is TGTGCCAGCAGAGGGACAGGGGCCAATTCACCCCTCCACTTT.

This clone was seen at least ten times. V is TRBV27 and J is TRBJ1-1; D gene ambiguous. Germline CDR1 and CDR2: MNHEY and SMNVEV (reference sequence). V shed 2 bases and J shed 1 base, with 5 bases lying between them. The CDR3 totals 13 residues. The CDR3 spells CASSLKGNTEAFF. In nucleotides, the CDR3 is TGTGCCAGCAGTTTAAAGGGGAACACTGAAGCTTTCTTT.

Notes on this clone: A read error may be the cause here, since a much bigger clone is one base away. The chain employs TRBV5-1 and TRBJ2-3; D is ambiguous. Germline V CDR1 and CDR2: SGHRS, YFSETQ. The germline V and J ends were trimmed by 9 bases and 0 bases, with 14 bases remaining between them. The length of the CDR3 is 14 residues. In DNA form, the CDR3 reads TGCGCCATCTCCTCCGAAAGAAGCACAGATACGCAGTATTTT. Protein sequence: CAISSERSTDTQYF.

In this sample, this clone turned up many times. CDR3 sequence: CSASQGGWNTEAFF. CDR3 in DNA: TGCAGTGCTAGTCAGGGAGGTTGGAACACTGAAGCTTTCTTT. The V call is TRBV20-1, the J call TRBJ1-1, with a tentative D call TRBD1 (5 bases). The V end lost 3 bases, the J end lost 1 base, and 12 bases lay between the germline ends. The germline V gene encodes CDR1 DFQATT and CDR2 SNEGSKA (reference sequence). The CDR3 runs to 14 residues.

As for this clone: At one boundary the junction diverges from the germline segment, which might be a read error. CDR3 DNA sequence: TGTGCCATCAGCACCTGGTACAGACTCAATGAGCAGTTCTTC. Translated, it gives CAISTWYRLNEQFF. The chain combines TRBV7-9 with TRBJ2-1; D call uncertain. Germline lookup yields CDR1 SEHNR and CDR2 FQNEAQ (reference sequence). The CDR3 covers 14 residues.

This clone was counted many times. The V call is TRBV5-1, the J call TRBJ1-2; the D is unclear. Germline V gives CDR1 SGHRS, CDR2 YFSETQ. V dropped 6 bases and J dropped 3 bases, with 12 bases sitting between them. The CDR3 contains 13 residues. This chain's CDR3 is CASTIGGYYGYTF. In DNA form, the CDR3 reads TGCGCCAGCACCATCGGCGGCTACTATGGCTACACCTTC. Full variable domain (remainder filled in from reference TRBV5-1 and TRBJ1-2): KAGVTQTPRYLIKTRGQQVTLSCSPISGHRSVSWYQQTPGQGLQFLFEYFSETQRNKGNFPGRFSGRQFSNSRSEMNVSTLELGDSALYLCASTIGGYYGYTFGSGTRLTVV.

The sample holds many counts of this clone. The chain recombines TRBV10-3 with TRBJ2-7; 14 nucleotides line up with TRBD2. Trimming cost V 8 bases and J 6 bases; bases outside gene matches: 3. CDR3 length equals 13 residues. From germline, CDR1 is ENHRY and CDR2 SYGVKD. The CDR3 protein is CAIAGLAGVEQYF. The CDR3 region has the DNA TGTGCCATCGCGGGACTAGCGGGAGTCGAGCAGTACTTC.

Only a few counts were recorded for this clone. This may come from a read error, since a much larger clone is one base off. V is TRBV6-2 or TRBV6-3 and J is TRBJ2-1; D is perhaps TRBD2 (5 bases). Per the germline V gene, CDR1 is MNHEY and CDR2 is SVGEGT. CDR3 length equals 17 residues. Trimming removed 7 bases at V and 3 bases at J, with 22 bases between. The CDR3 nucleotides read TGTGCCAGCATCCCGTGGCGGTCCCTGGCGGGCTACAATGAGCAGTTCTTC. This sequence encodes CASIPWRSLAGYNEQFF.

This clone was observed many times. A read error is possible here, since a much larger clone lies one base away. In the same sample, other DNA sequences code for this CDR3. For the CDR3, the DNA is TGCGCCAGCAGTGAAACAGGGGCGGACACTGAAGCCTTCTTT. Protein sequence: CASSETGADTEAFF. The chain links TRBV10-2 to TRBJ1-1; 7 bases line up with TRBD1. Germline V gene sequence: CDR1 WSHSY, CDR2 SAAADI. The CDR3 consists of 14 residues.

This clone was detected ten times or more. V is TRBV11-2 and J is TRBJ2-2; 14 positions agree with TRBD2. Germline trimming cut 5 bases from V and 5 bases from J; bases unmatched to any gene: 7. Germline V gene data show CDR1 as SGHAT and CDR2 as FQNNGV. This CDR3 spans 17 amino acids. The CDR3 sequence is CASSPGTSGSWTGELFF. The CDR3 DNA sequence: TGTGCCAGCAGCCCTGGGACTAGCGGGAGTTGGACCGGGGAGCTGTTTTTT.

This clone has a handful of counts. A read error is possible here, since a much larger clone lies one base away. V and J are TRBV29-1 and TRBJ1-1; D unclear. The CDR3 totals 13 residues. The germline V gene encodes CDR1 SQVTM and CDR2 ANQGSEA. V shed 7 bases and J shed 0 bases, with 12 bases lying between them. CDR3 nucleotides: TGCAGCGCTACACGGAGTATGAACACTGAAGCTTTCTTT. This gives the protein CSATRSMNTEAFF. The full variable domain, with the rest looked up from reference TRBV29-1 and TRBJ1-1, is SAVISQKPSRDICQRGTSLTIQCQVDSQVTMMFWYRQQPGQSLTLIATANQGSEATYESGFVIDKFPISRPNLTFSTLTVSNMSPEDSSIYLCSATRSMNTEAFFGQGTRLTVV.

This clone has ten or more counts. This chain links TRBV7-2 with TRBJ2-5; D not resolved. The V and J ends lost 4 bases and 2 bases respectively, with 8 bases between them. The length of the CDR3 is 13 residues. Germline-derived CDR1 and CDR2 are SGHTA and FQGNSA. CDR3 protein: CASSYRVQETQYF. CDR3 in DNA: TGTGCCAGCAGCTACCGGGTTCAAGAGACCCAGTACTTC. The full variable domain, rest sourced from reference TRBV7-2 and TRBJ2-5, is GAGVSQSPSNKVTEKGKDVELRCDPISGHTALYWYRQSLGQGLEFLIYFQGNSAPDKSGLPSDRFSAERTGGSVSTLTIQRTQQEDSAVYLCASSYRVQETQYFGPGTRLLVL.

Many counts were recorded for this clone. The chain recombines TRBV4-2 with TRBJ1-1; D call uncertain. The CDR3 runs 13 residues. Trimming removed 2 bases at V and 1 base at J, with 5 bases between. Germline V CDR1 and CDR2: LGHNA, YNFKEQ. CDR3 DNA: TGTGCCAGCAGCCAAAGTGGGAACACTGAAGCTTTCTTT. Protein: CASSQSGNTEAFF.

In this sample, this clone turned up many times. The chain couples TRBV27 to TRBJ2-7, with 7 positions matching TRBD2. V was pared by 4 bases and J by 3 bases, with 3 bases of the junction left unmatched. Per germline, CDR1 MNHEY and CDR2 SMNVEV (reference sequence). CDR3 length: 13 residues. CDR3 amino acids: CASSWSSGYEQYF. CDR3 DNA: TGTGCCAGCAGTTGGTCTAGCGGCTACGAGCAGTACTTC.

This clone was recorded many times. The chain is built from TRBV4-1 and TRBJ1-3; the match to TRBD1 covers 10 bases. The junction had 4 bases not matched to a gene; V was cut back by 4 bases and J by 4 bases. The CDR3 consists of 15 residues. Germline-derived CDR1 and CDR2 are MGHRA and YSYEKL. In DNA, the CDR3 is TGCGCCAGCAGCCCGGACAGGGGGTCAGGAAACACCATATATTTT. It yields the protein CASSPDRGSGNTIYF.